Below, 6 T cell receptor beta chains from the same sample are listed, as sequenced in a study of blood T cell repertoires in COVID-19 (dated by TCRdb to 2019 to 2021). Library prep was done by the immunoSEQ multiplex PCR assay. TCRdb carries this immuneACCESS record with in-frame sequences only. Its versions omit some clonotypes, under half of them owing to an unresolved V gene in the studies checked, with the rest unexplained. The sample table records 140,000 to 150,000 clones; approximately 83% of these occur just once. Approximately 8% of the sample lies in the top ten. The sequencing sample was made of peripheral blood. These receptors were obtained from a woman aged 60-70 years with COVID-19, enrolled during active disease.

This chain uses TRBV5-1 with TRBJ1-5, with 8 bases matching TRBD1. The CDR3 totals 19 residues. CDR1 is SGHRS and CDR2 is YFSETQ in the germline V gene. V gave up 0 bases and J gave up 0 bases; unmatched junction bases: 11. The CDR3 DNA is TGCGCCAGCAGCTTGGAATCCGGGACAGGAAAATATAGCAATCAGCCCCAGCATTTT. Translation gives CASSLESGTGKYSNQPQHF.

This sequence joins TRBV19 and TRBJ1-5; D is unresolved. Trimming took 1 base from V and 3 from J, leaving 7 bases between them. Germline CDR1 reads LNHDA; CDR2 reads SQIVND (reference sequence). The CDR3 is 14 amino acids. The CDR3 sequence: CASSIGEDNQPQHF. CDR3 bases: TGTGCCAGTAGTATAGGGGAGGACAATCAGCCCCAGCATTTT. The complete variable domain, with remaining parts taken from reference TRBV19 and TRBJ1-5, reads DGGITQSPKYLFRKEGQNVTLSCEQNLNHDAMYWYRQDPGQGLRLIYYSQIVNDFQKGDIAEGYSVSREKKESFPLTVTSAQKNPTAFYLCASSIGEDNQPQHFGDGTRLSIL.

The V and J genes are TRBV3-1 (or the pseudogene TRBV3-2) and TRBJ2-2, with D perhaps TRBD2 (6 bases). CDR1 is LGHDT, CDR2 YNNKEL, per germline (reference sequence). The V and J ends lost 5 bases and 5 bases respectively, with 15 bases between them. CDR3 size: 15 residues. CDR3 in DNA: TGTGCCAGCAGCTTCCCCGGAGGGGCGACCGGGGAGCTGTTTTTT. Translated, it gives CASSFPGGATGELFF.

The chain is built from TRBV28 and TRBJ2-1, with 7 bases aligning to TRBD1. Germline lookup yields CDR1 MDHEN and CDR2 SYDVKM. V gave up 6 bases and J gave up 9 bases; unmatched junction bases: 14. CDR3 length: 15 residues. CDR3 bases: TGTGCCAGCAGCCCAGAAAACAGGGGCCACGTTGAGCAGTTCTTC. Protein: CASSPENRGHVEQFF.

V and J are TRBV4-1 and TRBJ1-1, with a weak D call TRBD1 (6 bases). CDR3 length equals 16 residues. Trimming took 0 bases from V and 3 from J, leaving 14 bases between them. CDR1 and CDR2 (germline): MGHRA, YSYEKL. The CDR3 DNA sequence: TGCGCCAGCAGCCAAGAGAACAGGGCTTTTGACACTGAAGCTTTCTTT. The encoded protein is CASSQENRAFDTEAFF.

This chain links TRBV5-1 with TRBJ2-2, with a possible D match to TRBD1 (6 bases). CDR1 and CDR2 (germline): SGHRS, YFSETQ. The CDR3 covers 15 residues. V lost 0 bases and J lost 7, with 13 bases in between. The CDR3 loop reads CASSLVSGASGELFF. As DNA, the CDR3 is TGCGCCAGCAGCTTGGTGTCAGGGGCCAGCGGGGAGCTGTTTTTT.